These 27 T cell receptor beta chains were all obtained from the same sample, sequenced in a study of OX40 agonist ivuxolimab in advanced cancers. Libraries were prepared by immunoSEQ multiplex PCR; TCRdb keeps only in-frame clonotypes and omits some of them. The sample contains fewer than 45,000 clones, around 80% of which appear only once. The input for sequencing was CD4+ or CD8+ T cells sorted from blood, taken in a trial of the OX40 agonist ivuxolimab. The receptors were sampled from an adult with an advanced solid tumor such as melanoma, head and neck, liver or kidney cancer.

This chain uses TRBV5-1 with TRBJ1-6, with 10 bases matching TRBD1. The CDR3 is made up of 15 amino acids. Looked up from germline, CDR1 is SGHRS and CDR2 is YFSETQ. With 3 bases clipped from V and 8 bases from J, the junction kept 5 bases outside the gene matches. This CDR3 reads CASSSMTGGDSPLHF. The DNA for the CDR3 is TGCGCCAGCAGCTCCATGACAGGGGGCGATTCACCCCTCCACTTT.

The CDR3 sequence is CSARAGTGADTQYF. The DNA for the CDR3 is TGCAGCGCTAGAGCTGGGACAGGAGCAGATACGCAGTATTTT. The chain links TRBV29-1 to TRBJ2-3; TRBD1 aligns across 8 bases. The V segment lost 7 bases and the J segment 4 bases; nucleotides outside the gene matches: 10. Germline V gene data show CDR1 as SQVTM and CDR2 as ANQGSEA. CDR3 length: 14 residues.

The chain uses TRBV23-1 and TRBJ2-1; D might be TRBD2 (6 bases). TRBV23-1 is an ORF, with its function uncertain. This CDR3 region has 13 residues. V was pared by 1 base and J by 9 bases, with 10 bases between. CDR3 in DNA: TGCGCCAGCAGTCAATTCGACGGGAGTGAGCAGTTCTTC. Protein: CASSQFDGSEQFF.

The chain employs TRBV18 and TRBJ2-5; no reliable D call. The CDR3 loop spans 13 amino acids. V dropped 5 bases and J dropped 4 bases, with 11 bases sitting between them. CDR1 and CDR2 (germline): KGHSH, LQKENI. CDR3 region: CASSSGILETQYF. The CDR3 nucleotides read TGTGCCAGCTCAAGTGGGATTTTAGAGACCCAGTACTTC. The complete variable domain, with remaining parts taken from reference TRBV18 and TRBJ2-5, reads NAGVMQNPRHLVRRRGQEARLRCSPMKGHSHVYWYRQLPEEGLKFMVYLQKENIIDESGMPKERFSAEFPKEGPSILRIQQVVRGDSAAYFCASSSGILETQYFGPGTRLLVL.

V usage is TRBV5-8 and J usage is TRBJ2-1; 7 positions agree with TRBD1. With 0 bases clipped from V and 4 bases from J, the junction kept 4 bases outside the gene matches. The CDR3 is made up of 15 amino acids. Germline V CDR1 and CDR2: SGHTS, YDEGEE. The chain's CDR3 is CASSLGGQPYNEQFF. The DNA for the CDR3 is TGTGCCAGCAGCTTGGGGGGACAGCCTTACAATGAGCAGTTCTTC.

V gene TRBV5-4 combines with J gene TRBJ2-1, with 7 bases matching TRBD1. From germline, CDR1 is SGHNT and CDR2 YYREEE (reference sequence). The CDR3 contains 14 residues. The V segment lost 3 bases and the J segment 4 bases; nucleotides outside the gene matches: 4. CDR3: CASSYRDRYNEQFF. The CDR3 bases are TGTGCCAGCAGCTACCGGGACAGATACAATGAGCAGTTCTTC. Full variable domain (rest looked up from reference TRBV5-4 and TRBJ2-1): ETGVTQSPTHLIKTRGQQVTLRCSSQSGHNTVSWYQQALGQGPQFIFQYYREEENGRGNFPPRFSGLQFPNYSSELNVNALELDDSALYLCASSYRDRYNEQFFGPGTRLTVL.

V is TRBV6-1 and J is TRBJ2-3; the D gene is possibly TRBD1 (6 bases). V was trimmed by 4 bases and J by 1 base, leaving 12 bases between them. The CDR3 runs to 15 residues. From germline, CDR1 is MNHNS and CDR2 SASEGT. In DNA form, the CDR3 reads TGTGCCAGCAGTGGTAGATCAGGGGGCACAGATACGCAGTATTTT. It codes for CASSGRSGGTDTQYF.

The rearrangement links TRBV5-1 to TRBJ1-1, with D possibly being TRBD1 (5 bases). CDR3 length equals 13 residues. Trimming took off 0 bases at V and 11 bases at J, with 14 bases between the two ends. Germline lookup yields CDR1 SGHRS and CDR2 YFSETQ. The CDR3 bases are TGCGCCAGCAGCTTGGCAGGGAGAAGTATGGCTTTCTTT. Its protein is CASSLAGRSMAFF.

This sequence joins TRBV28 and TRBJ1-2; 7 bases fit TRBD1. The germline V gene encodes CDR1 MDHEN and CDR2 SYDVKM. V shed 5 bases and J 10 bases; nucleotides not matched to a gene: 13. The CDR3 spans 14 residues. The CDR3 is CASSTSGTVIVYTF. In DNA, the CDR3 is TGTGCCAGCAGTACATCCGGGACAGTGATTGTCTACACCTTC.

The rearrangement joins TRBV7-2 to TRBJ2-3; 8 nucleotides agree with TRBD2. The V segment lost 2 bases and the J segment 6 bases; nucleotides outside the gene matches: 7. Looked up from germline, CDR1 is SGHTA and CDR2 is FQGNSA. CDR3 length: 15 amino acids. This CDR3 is CASSLQRGKGDTQYF. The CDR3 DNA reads TGTGCCAGCAGCTTACAGCGGGGGAAGGGTGATACGCAGTATTTT.

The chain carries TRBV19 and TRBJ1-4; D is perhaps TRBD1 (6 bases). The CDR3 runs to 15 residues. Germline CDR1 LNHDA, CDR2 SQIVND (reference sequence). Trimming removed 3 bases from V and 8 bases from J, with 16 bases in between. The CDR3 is CASSIVGRGVEKLFF. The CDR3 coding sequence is TGTGCCAGTAGTATCGTAGGCAGGGGTGTGGAAAAACTGTTTTTT.

The CDR3 region has the DNA TGTGCCAGCAGTACAGGGAACGAGCAGTACGTC. This gives the protein CASSTGNEQYV. The chain uses TRBV6-6 and TRBJ2-7; possible D gene TRBD1, 6 bases. V was shortened by 5 bases and J by 5 bases, with 7 bases between the two germline ends. This CDR3 is 11 amino acids long. Germline values: CDR1 MNHNY, CDR2 SVGAGI (reference sequence).

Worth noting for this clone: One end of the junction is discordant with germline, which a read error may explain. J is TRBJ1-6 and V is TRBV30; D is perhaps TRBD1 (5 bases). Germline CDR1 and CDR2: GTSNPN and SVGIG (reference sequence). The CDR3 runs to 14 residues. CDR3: CAWKRQQNNSPPHF. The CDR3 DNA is TGTGCCTGGAAACGACAGCAAAATAATTCACCCCCCCACTTT.

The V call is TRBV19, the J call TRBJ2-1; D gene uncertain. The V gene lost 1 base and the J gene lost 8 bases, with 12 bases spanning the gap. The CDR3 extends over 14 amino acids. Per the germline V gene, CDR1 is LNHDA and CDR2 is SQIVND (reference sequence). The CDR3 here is CASSIARIVDEQFF. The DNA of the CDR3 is TGTGCCAGTAGTATAGCCCGTATTGTGGATGAGCAGTTCTTC. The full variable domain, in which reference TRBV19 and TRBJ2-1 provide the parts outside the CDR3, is DGGITQSPKYLFRKEGQNVTLSCEQNLNHDAMYWYRQDPGQGLRLIYYSQIVNDFQKGDIAEGYSVSREKKESFPLTVTSAQKNPTAFYLCASSIARIVDEQFFGPGTRLTVL.

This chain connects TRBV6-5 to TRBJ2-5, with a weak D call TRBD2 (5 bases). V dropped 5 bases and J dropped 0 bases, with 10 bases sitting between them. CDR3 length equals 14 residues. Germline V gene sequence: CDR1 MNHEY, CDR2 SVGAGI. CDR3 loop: CASSAIGDQETQYF. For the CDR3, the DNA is TGTGCCAGCAGTGCTATCGGGGACCAAGAGACCCAGTACTTC.

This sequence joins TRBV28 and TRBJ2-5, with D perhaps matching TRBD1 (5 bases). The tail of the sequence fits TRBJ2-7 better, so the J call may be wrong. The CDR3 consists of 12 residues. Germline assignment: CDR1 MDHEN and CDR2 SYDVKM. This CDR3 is CASSQTGYEQYF. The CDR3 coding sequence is TGTGCCAGCAGTCAAACAGGCTACGAGCAGTACTTC.

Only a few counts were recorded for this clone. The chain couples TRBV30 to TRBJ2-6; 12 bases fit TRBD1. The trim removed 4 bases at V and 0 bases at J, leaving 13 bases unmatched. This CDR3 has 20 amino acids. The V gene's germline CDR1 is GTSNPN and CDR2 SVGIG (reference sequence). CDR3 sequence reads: CAWKPPPGQGAYSGANVLTF. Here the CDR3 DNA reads TGTGCCTGGAAACCACCTCCGGGACAGGGGGCATACTCTGGGGCCAACGTCCTGACTTTC.

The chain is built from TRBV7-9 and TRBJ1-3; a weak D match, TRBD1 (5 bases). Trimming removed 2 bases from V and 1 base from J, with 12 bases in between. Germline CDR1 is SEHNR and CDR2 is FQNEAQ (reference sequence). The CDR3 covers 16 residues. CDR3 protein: CASSLKGQQSGNTIYF. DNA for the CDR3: TGTGCCAGCAGCTTAAAGGGGCAGCAATCTGGAAACACCATATATTTT.

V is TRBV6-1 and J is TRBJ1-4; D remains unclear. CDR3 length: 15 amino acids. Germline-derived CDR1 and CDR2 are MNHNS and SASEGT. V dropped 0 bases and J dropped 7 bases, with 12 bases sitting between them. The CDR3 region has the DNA TGTGCCAGCAGTGAAGCGCGTGGTTTCTCTGAAAAACTGTTTTTT. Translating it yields CASSEARGFSEKLFF.

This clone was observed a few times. The CDR3, as DNA: TGTGCCAGCAGCCTGACGGAAGGAAACACCATATATTTT. Its protein is CASSLTEGNTIYF. The chain combines TRBV6-5 with TRBJ1-3; D is ambiguous. The CDR3 loop spans 13 amino acids. Trimming left V 6 bases short and J 4 bases short, with 10 bases between. Germline CDR1 reads MNHEY; CDR2 reads SVGAGI.

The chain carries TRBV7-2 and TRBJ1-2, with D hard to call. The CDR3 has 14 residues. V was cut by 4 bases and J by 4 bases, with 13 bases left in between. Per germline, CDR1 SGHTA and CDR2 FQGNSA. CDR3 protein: CASSWRALRYGYTF. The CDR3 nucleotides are TGTGCCAGCAGCTGGCGGGCCTTACGCTATGGCTACACCTTC.

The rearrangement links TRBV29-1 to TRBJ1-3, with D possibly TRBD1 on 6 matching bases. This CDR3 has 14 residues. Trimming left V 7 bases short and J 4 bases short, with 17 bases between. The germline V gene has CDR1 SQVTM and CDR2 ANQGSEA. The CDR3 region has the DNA TGCAGCGCTAACGAAGGGGGTAGCGGAAACACCATATATTTT. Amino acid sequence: CSANEGGSGNTIYF.

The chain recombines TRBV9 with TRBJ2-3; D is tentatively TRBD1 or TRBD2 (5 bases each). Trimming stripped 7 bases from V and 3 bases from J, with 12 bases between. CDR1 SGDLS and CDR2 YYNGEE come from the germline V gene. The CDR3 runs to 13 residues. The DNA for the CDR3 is TGTGCCAGCGACGGGACCAGTACAGATACGCAGTATTTT. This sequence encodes CASDGTSTDTQYF.

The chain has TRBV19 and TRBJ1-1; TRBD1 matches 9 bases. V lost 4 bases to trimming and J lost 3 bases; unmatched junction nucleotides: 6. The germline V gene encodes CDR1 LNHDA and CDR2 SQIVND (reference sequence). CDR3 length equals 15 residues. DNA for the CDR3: TGTGCCAGTAGTAAAGGACAGGGGCTTTACACTGAAGCTTTCTTT. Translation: CASSKGQGLYTEAFF.

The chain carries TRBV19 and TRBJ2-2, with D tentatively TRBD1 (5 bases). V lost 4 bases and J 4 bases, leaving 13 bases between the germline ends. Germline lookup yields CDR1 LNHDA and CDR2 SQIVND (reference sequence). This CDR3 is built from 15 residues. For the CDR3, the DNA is TGTGCCAGTAGTAGCAGCCGGCAGGGCACCGGGGAGCTGTTTTTT. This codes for CASSSSRQGTGELFF.

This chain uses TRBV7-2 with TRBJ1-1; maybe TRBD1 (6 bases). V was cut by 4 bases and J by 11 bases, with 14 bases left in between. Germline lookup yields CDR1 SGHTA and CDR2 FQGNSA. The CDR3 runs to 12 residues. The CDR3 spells CASSWTADGAFF. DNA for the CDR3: TGTGCCAGCAGCTGGACAGCCGATGGGGCTTTCTTT.

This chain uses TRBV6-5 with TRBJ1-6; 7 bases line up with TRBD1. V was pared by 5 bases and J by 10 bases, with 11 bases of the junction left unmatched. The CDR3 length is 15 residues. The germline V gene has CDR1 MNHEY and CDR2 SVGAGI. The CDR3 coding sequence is TGTGCCAGCAGTCTTCGACAGGGTTTCGGATCACCCCTCCACTTT. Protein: CASSLRQGFGSPLHF.